A single sample gave rise to the 24 T cell receptor beta chains below, sequenced in a study of regulatory T cells in long-lasting Graves disease. Combining iRepertoire HTBI primers with Arm-PCR of CDR3 regions, the authors built TCR beta libraries. TCRdb called the multiplex PCR reads again in MiXCR, with one record for every CDR3 protein. The sample gives about 450,000 distinct CDR3 sequences, about 20% of which show up once; roughly 28% is in the top ten. Documented time point: persistent/refractory GD, antithyroid drugs over 5 years with positive TRAb. Researchers made the TCR library from RNA that was extracted from PBMCs. The sequencing used peripheral blood mononuclear cells (PBMCs), collected when the disease was refractory, from a patient treated with antithyroid drugs. All receptors derive from a female donor with Graves disease.

This clonotype has more than one count but fewer than ten. V usage is TRBV10-3 and J usage is TRBJ2-7, with a weak D call TRBD2 (6 bases). The CDR3 runs 14 residues. Germline CDR1 ENHRY, CDR2 SYGVKD. V lost 6 bases to trimming and J lost 4 bases, with 16 bases between them. Here the CDR3 DNA reads TGTGCCATCAGGGGGGGAGCCCCTCCGTACGAGCAGTACTTC. This gives the protein CAIRGGAPPYEQYF.

At least ten counts were recorded for this clonotype. The chain joins TRBV7-2 to TRBJ1-4, with D hard to call. This CDR3 comprises 13 residues. Trimming left V 1 base short and J 8 bases short, with 8 bases between. Looked up from germline, CDR1 is SGHTA and CDR2 is FQGNSA. The CDR3 is CASSLDGKEKLFF. In DNA form, the CDR3 reads TGTGCCAGCAGCTTAGATGGGAAAGAAAAACTGTTTTTT.

As for this clonotype: A much more abundant neighbour one base away suggests this may be a read error. The rearrangement links TRBV6-1 to TRBJ2-5; TRBD2 aligns across 9 bases. CDR1 and CDR2 from the germline V gene are MNHNS and SASEGT. This CDR3 comprises 18 residues. CDR3 in amino acids: CASSEALVAGVRGEAQYF. The DNA for the CDR3 is TGTGCCAGCAGTGAAGCTCTGGTAGCGGGAGTAAGAGGAGAGGCCCAGTACTTC.

The chain recombines TRBV5-1 with TRBJ2-2; 11 bases are a match to TRBD1. Germline V gene data show CDR1 as SGHRS and CDR2 as YFSETQ. Germline trimming cut 3 bases from V and 5 bases from J; bases unmatched to any gene: 6. This CDR3 contains 16 residues. The CDR3 is CASSSGQGAGTGELFF. The CDR3 nucleotides read TGCGCCAGCAGCTCCGGACAGGGGGCCGGGACCGGGGAGCTGTTTTTT.

In its sample, this clonotype was seen a few times. This chain uses TRBV30 with TRBJ1-3; D remains unclear. Germline CDR1 GTSNPN, CDR2 SVGIG (reference sequence). The ends were cut back, 1 base at V and 4 bases at J, with 2 bases in the middle. The CDR3 consists of 11 residues. The CDR3 reads CAWSAGNTIYF. In nucleotides, the CDR3 is TGTGCCTGGAGTGCGGGAAACACCATATATTTT.

This clonotype was counted ten times or more. The genes are TRBV2 and TRBJ2-5, with TRBD2 matching over 10 bases. The CDR3 extends over 15 amino acids. Losses at the gene ends were 4 bases for V and 2 bases for J; bases not matched to a gene: 4. Looked up from germline, CDR1 is SNHLY and CDR2 is FYNNEI. DNA for the CDR3: TGTGCCAGCAGTGGGAGGACTAGCGGACAAGAGACCCAGTACTTC. Encoded protein: CASSGRTSGQETQYF.

V is TRBV7-2 and J is TRBJ1-6; D is possibly TRBD1 (6 bases). Germline V gene lookup returns CDR1 SGHTA and CDR2 FQGNSA. This CDR3 contains 15 residues. Trimming removed 3 bases from V and 6 bases from J, with 12 bases in between. The CDR3 loop reads CASSFDRSLNSPLHF. CDR3 sequence (DNA): TGTGCCAGCAGCTTCGACAGGAGCCTTAATTCACCCCTCCACTTT.

The table lists this clonotype with many counts. The chain has TRBV2 and TRBJ1-5; no firm D call. The V and J ends lost 6 bases and 3 bases respectively, with 6 bases between them. The CDR3 has 12 residues. Germline assignment: CDR1 SNHLY and CDR2 FYNNEI. CDR3 residues: CASRRYNQPQHF. In DNA form, the CDR3 reads TGTGCCAGCAGACGGTACAATCAGCCCCAGCATTTT.

This clonotype was observed a handful of times. The rearrangement joins TRBV7-8 to TRBJ1-1, with no clear D. Trimming left V 0 bases short and J 2 bases short, with 7 bases between. The germline CDR1 and CDR2 sequences are SGHVS and FQNEAQ. The CDR3 is made up of 14 amino acids. The CDR3 loop is CASSLAKPNTEAFF. The CDR3 DNA follows: TGTGCCAGCAGCTTAGCCAAGCCCAACACTGAAGCTTTCTTT.

Many counts were recorded for this clonotype. The chain couples TRBV2 to TRBJ2-5, with D hard to call. V gave up 1 base and J gave up 6 bases, with 3 bases separating them. Germline values: CDR1 SNHLY, CDR2 FYNNEI. The CDR3 consists of 11 residues. The CDR3 nucleotides are TGTGCCAGCAGTGAAGGAAAGACCCAGTACTTC. This gives the protein CASSEGKTQYF. Filled out from reference TRBV2 and TRBJ2-5, the complete variable domain reads EPEVTQTPSHQVTQMGQEVILRCVPISNHLYFYWYRQILGQKVEFLVSFYNNEISEKSEIFDDQFSVERPDGSNFTLKIRSTKLEDSAMYFCASSEGKTQYFGPGTRLLVL.

This clonotype was observed many times. The chain links TRBV11-2 to TRBJ2-2, with D maybe TRBD1 (5 bases). The CDR3 sequence is 11 residues long. V was clipped by 7 bases and J by 6 bases, with 6 bases between them. CDR1 SGHAT and CDR2 FQNNGV come from the germline V gene. As DNA, the CDR3 is TGTGCCAGCAAAGGGGCCGGGGAGCTGTTTTTT. This translates into CASKGAGELFF.

This clonotype was seen repeatedly, ten times or more. The chain recombines TRBV2 with TRBJ2-7; 7 bases fit TRBD1. Germline V gene lookup returns CDR1 SNHLY and CDR2 FYNNEI. This CDR3 region has 16 residues. Germline trimming cut 6 bases from V and 0 bases from J; bases unmatched to any gene: 11. The CDR3 coding sequence is TGTGCCAGCAGGCTAACGGGACAGTCCTACTCCTACGAGCAGTACTTC. Translation: CASRLTGQSYSYEQYF.

The genes are TRBV29-1 and TRBJ2-7; perhaps TRBD1 as D (6 bases). CDR3 length: 12 amino acids. V lost 2 bases and J 6 bases, leaving 11 bases between the germline ends. Looked up from germline, CDR1 is SQVTM and CDR2 is ANQGSEA. Here the CDR3 reads CSVETTGFEQYF. CDR3 nucleotides: TGCAGCGTTGAAACGACAGGTTTCGAGCAGTACTTC.

The chain employs TRBV10-3 and TRBJ2-7, with 8 bases aligning to TRBD2. V lost 0 bases to trimming and J lost 1 base; unmatched junction nucleotides: 5. The CDR3 is 16 amino acids. From germline, CDR1 is ENHRY and CDR2 SYGVKD. The CDR3 region is CAISESPSGLSYEQYF. CDR3 coding DNA: TGTGCCATCAGTGAGTCCCCTAGCGGGCTATCCTACGAGCAGTACTTC.

Comments on this clonotype: This sequence may be a read error, since a much larger clone differs from it by one base. The chain is built from TRBV11-2 and TRBJ2-1, with TRBD2 matching over 10 bases. Germline V gene sequence: CDR1 SGHAT, CDR2 FQNNGV. Trimming removed 5 bases from V and 8 bases from J; junction bases left unmatched: 9. The CDR3 spans 15 residues. CDR3 DNA sequence: TGTGCCAGCAGCGAGAACCTAGCGGGAGTTTATGAGCAGTTCTTC. Translating gives CASSENLAGVYEQFF.

A note on this clonotype: Just one base apart from a much larger clone, this may be a read error. A read error is likely, as this CDR3 ends without the conserved phenylalanine or tryptophan. V and J are TRBV28 and TRBJ1-4; 7 nucleotides match TRBD1. J lost 6 bases, V lost 2 bases, and 3 bases had no gene match. Per germline, CDR1 MDHEN and CDR2 SYDVKM. CDR3 size: 14 residues. CDR3 coding DNA: TGTGCCAGCAGTTTAATAGGGGGCGATGAAAAACTGTTTCTT. This codes for CASSLIGGDEKLFL.

This clonotype was seen at least ten times. V usage is TRBV20-1 and J usage is TRBJ2-7; tentatively, D is TRBD1 (5 bases). Germline CDR1 and CDR2: DFQATT and SNEGSKA (reference sequence). The CDR3 is 13 amino acids. The V and J ends lost 5 bases and 0 bases respectively, with 11 bases between them. DNA of the CDR3: TGCAGTGCTTTAGGGGCTACCTCCTACGAGCAGTACTTC. This encodes CSALGATSYEQYF.

This clonotype was seen only a few times. The CDR3 sequence: CASTTGTGDYEQYF. The CDR3 DNA is TGTGCCAGCACAACCGGGACAGGCGATTACGAGCAGTACTTC. The rearrangement links TRBV28 to TRBJ2-7, with 8 bases that match TRBD1. This CDR3 spans 14 amino acids. Germline V gene lookup returns CDR1 MDHEN and CDR2 SYDVKM. V was clipped by 7 bases and J by 4 bases; unmatched bases: 9.

This clonotype was seen at least ten times. The chain has TRBV20-1 and TRBJ1-2; D is possibly TRBD1 (6 bases). The V gene's germline CDR1 is DFQATT and CDR2 SNEGSKA (reference sequence). CDR3 length: 13 amino acids. Deletions cut 3 bases from V and 4 bases from J, with 12 bases between. The CDR3 region has the DNA TGCAGTGCTAGGGAAGACAGGACCTATGGCTACACCTTC. This encodes CSAREDRTYGYTF.

This clonotype appeared a few times. The chain joins TRBV14 to TRBJ1-1; 7 nucleotides line up with TRBD1. Germline CDR1 reads SGHDN; CDR2 reads FVKESK. This CDR3 spans 14 amino acids. The J segment lost 3 bases and the V segment lost 2 bases, leaving 3 bases of the junction unmatched. Here the CDR3 DNA reads TGTGCCAGCAGCCAAAAACAGGGGTACACTGAAGCTTTCTTT. Protein sequence: CASSQKQGYTEAFF. Full variable domain (missing parts from reference TRBV14 and TRBJ1-1): EAGVTQFPSHSVIEKGQTVTLRCDPISGHDNLYWYRRVMGKEIKFLLHFVKESKQDESGMPNNRFLAERTGGTYSTLKVQPAELEDSGVYFCASSQKQGYTEAFFGQGTRLTVV.

The chain has TRBV7-2 and TRBJ2-7; 7 nucleotides match TRBD2. The junction had 14 bases not matched to a gene; V was cut back by 8 bases and J by 7 bases. CDR3 length: 14 amino acids. From germline, CDR1 is SGHTA and CDR2 FQGNSA. The CDR3 coding sequence is TGTGCCAGCGGCCCCGGGACCGCCGGGAGGGAGCAGTACTTC. Translating gives CASGPGTAGREQYF. Drawing the rest from reference TRBV7-2 and TRBJ2-7, the complete variable domain is GAGVSQSPSNKVTEKGKDVELRCDPISGHTALYWYRQSLGQGLEFLIYFQGNSAPDKSGLPSDRFSAERTGGSVSTLTIQRTQQEDSAVYLCASGPGTAGREQYFGPGTRLTVT.

In its sample, this clonotype was seen many times. DNA of the CDR3: TGTGCCAGCAGCCCCTGGGACAGGGGAGTAGGCTACACCTTC. Translated, it gives CASSPWDRGVGYTF. The V and J genes are TRBV12-3 or TRBV12-4 and TRBJ1-2; TRBD1 matches 10 bases. With 6 bases clipped from V and 8 bases from J, the junction kept 9 bases outside the gene matches. The CDR3 length is 14 residues.

The genes are TRBV12-3 or TRBV12-4 and TRBJ2-7, with TRBD2 identical over 10 bases. The V and J ends lost 6 bases and 2 bases, in that order; junction bases with no gene match: 7. This CDR3 has 15 amino acids. The chain's CDR3 is CASREGLADAYEQYF. CDR3 DNA sequence: TGTGCCAGCAGGGAAGGACTAGCGGACGCCTACGAGCAGTACTTC.

The J gene is TRBJ1-1, the V gene TRBV11-2; D might be TRBD1 (5 bases). Between the trimmed V and J ends, which lost 1 base and 5 bases, there was a span of 14 bases. Looked up from germline, CDR1 is SGHAT and CDR2 is FQNNGV. The CDR3 covers 15 residues. The chain's CDR3 is CASSLALRVMTEAFF. The CDR3 DNA follows: TGTGCCAGCAGCTTAGCTCTCAGGGTCATGACTGAAGCTTTCTTT.